This record looks at one T cell receptor (beta chain) sequence and its context. What it binds is not known. The data belong to a study of cytomegalovirus exposure and HLA in healthy donors. The PCR ran on 60 Vbeta and 13 Jbeta primers. The method was immunoSEQ multiplex PCR; TCRdb's version includes in-frame clones alone and lacks a portion of them. The table lists about 110,000 clones, about 81% of them singletons, with under 3.5% in the top ten. Germline V gene lookup returns CDR1 ENHRY and CDR2 SYGVKD. The CDR3 is 14 amino acids. Trimming cost V 7 bases and J 6 bases; bases outside gene matches: 7. Whole-study findings and limits: In a later analysis, 15,000 to 20,000 TCR beta sequences were associated with HLA alleles at 0.05 false discovery rate. Being indistinguishable, some V segments were excluded, TRBV6-2 and TRBV6-3 among them.

Sequencing was carried out using PBMCs. V usage is TRBV10-3 and J usage is TRBJ2-1; 9 bases are a match to TRBD2. This TCR was recovered from a man aged 30 to 45 in good health and CMV-seropositive. CDR3 DNA sequence: TGTGCCATCACCAGGACTAGCGCGACCAATGAGCAGTTCTTC. It yields the protein CAITRTSATNEQFF.